Below are 4 T cell receptor beta chains sequenced from a single sample in a study of shared clonotypes between healthy human individuals. Produced via immunoSEQ multiplex PCR; TCRdb's table is partial and in-frame only. Of roughly 2.6 million clones listed, 85% to 95% were seen once; the top ten hold 0.14%. Sequenced material: naive CD4+ T cells sorted from blood. Subset indicated: CD45RA+ positively selected. These receptors all come from a man younger than 35 in good health.

This chain joins TRBV5-6 and TRBJ2-6; D not certain. Trimming stripped 6 bases from V and 0 bases from J, with 4 bases between. The germline CDR1 and CDR2 sequences are SGHDT and YYEEEE. The CDR3 is 13 residues long. CDR3: CASKVSGANVLTF. In DNA form, the CDR3 reads TGTGCCAGCAAGGTCTCTGGGGCCAACGTCCTGACTTTC.

On this clone itself: This specimen includes other DNA sequences encoding the same CDR3. J is TRBJ2-1 and V is TRBV9, with D perhaps TRBD2 (6 bases). CDR3 length equals 15 residues. From germline, CDR1 is SGDLS and CDR2 YYNGEE. V lost 0 bases and J 3 bases, leaving 10 bases between the germline ends. The CDR3 DNA follows: TGTGCCAGCAGCGTAGGGCGGGGAGACTACAATGAGCAGTTCTTC. It translates to CASSVGRGDYNEQFF.

The chain joins TRBV9 to TRBJ2-3; a weak D match, TRBD2 (5 bases). V was cut by 6 bases and J by 1 base, with 18 bases left in between. Germline loops: CDR1 SGDLS, CDR2 YYNGEE. There are 16 residues in the CDR3. In DNA, the CDR3 is TGTGCCAGCACCACTAGTTGGATTTATGGCACAGATACGCAGTATTTT. The encoded protein is CASTTSWIYGTDTQYF.

As DNA, the CDR3 is TGTGCCTGGAGTGTCACGTATAATTCACCCCTCCACTTT. This gives the protein CAWSVTYNSPLHF. The genes are TRBV30 and TRBJ1-6; D remains unclear. CDR1 and CDR2 (germline): GTSNPN, SVGIG (reference sequence). Trimming left V 0 bases short and J 4 bases short, with 4 bases between. The CDR3 is made up of 13 amino acids.